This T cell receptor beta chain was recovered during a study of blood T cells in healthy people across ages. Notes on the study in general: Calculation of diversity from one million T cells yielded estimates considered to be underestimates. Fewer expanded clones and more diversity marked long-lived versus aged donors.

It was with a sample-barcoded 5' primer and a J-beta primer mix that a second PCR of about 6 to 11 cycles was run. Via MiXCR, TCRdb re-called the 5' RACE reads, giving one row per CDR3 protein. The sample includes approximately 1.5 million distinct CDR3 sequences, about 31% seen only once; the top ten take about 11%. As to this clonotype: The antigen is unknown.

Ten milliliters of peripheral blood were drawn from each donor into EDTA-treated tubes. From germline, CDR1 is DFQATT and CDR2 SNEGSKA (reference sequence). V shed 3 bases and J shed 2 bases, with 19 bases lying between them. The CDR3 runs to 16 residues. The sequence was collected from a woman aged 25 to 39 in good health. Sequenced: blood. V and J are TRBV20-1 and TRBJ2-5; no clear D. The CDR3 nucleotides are TGCAGTGCTAGCAGTAGGGCAGCAACCTATCAAGAGACCCAGTACTTC. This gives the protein CSASSRAATYQETQYF.